This T cell receptor (beta chain) was captured by sequencing in a study of shared clonotypes between healthy human individuals. For the study at large: Those who served as donors were a couple of women and a few men between the ages of 18 and 49. Every donor yielded three CD4 naive, three CD4 memory, two CD8 naive and one CD8 memory plate. Points from the study as a whole: Researchers sampled blood only, noting tissue repertoires likely differ.

A note on this clone: Its antigen is still unknown.

Positive CCR7 selection of CD45RO-negative cells yielded the naive CD8 cells, and terminally differentiated effector memory CD45RA+ cells were excluded. Clones were sequenced by immunoSEQ multiplex PCR, and TCRdb holds only the in-frame ones, with some missing. The sample contains 2 million to 2.5 million clones, 90% to 95% of which appear only once. This TCR was recovered from a man between 18 and 35 years old in good health. Some clones in this sample may be carry-over from other donors' samples. The source material was naive CD8+ T cells from PBMCs.

CDR3 sequence: CASSVSGSPGANVLTF. DNA of the CDR3: TGTGCCAGCAGCGTATCTGGTTCGCCTGGGGCCAACGTCCTGACTTTC. This chain links TRBV9 with TRBJ2-6; D remains unclear. Trimming left V 1 base short and J 2 bases short, with 10 bases between. Germline assignment: CDR1 SGDLS and CDR2 YYNGEE. The CDR3 runs to 16 residues.